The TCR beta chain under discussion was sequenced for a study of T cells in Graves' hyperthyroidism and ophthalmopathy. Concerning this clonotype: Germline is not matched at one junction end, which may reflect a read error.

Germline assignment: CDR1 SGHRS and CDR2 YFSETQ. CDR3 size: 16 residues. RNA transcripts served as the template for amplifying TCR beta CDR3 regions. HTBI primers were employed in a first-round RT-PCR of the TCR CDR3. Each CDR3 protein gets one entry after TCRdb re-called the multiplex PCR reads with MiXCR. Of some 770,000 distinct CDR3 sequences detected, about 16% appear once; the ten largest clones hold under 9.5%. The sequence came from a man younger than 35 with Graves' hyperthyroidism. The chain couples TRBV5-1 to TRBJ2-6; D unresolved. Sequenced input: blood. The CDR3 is CASSLAGPSRANVLTF. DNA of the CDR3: TGCGCCAGCAGCTTGGCCGGACCCTCTAGGGCCAACGTCCTGACTTTC.